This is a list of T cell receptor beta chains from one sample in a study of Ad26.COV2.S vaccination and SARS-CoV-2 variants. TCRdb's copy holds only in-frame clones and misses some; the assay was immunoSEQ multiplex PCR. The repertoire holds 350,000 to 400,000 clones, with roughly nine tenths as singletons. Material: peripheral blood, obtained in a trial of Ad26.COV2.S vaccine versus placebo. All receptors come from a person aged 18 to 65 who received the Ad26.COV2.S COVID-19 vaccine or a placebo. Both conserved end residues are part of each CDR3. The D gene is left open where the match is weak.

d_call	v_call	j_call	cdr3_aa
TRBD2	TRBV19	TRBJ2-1	CASSITAGVSYNEQFF
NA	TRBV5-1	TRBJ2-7	CASQEAETAAYEQYF
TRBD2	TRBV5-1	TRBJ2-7	CASSLRGLAGGGYQYEQYF
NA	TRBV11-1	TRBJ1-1	CASSDMAHDTEAFF
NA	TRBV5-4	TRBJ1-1	CASSLDAMNTEAFF
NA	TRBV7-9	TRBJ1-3	CASSLVGTVSGNTIYF
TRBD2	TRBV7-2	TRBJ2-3	CASSLVFATSGGPIDTQYF
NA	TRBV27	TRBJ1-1	CASSFSKHTEAFF
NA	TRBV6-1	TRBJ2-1	CASSEALGVLYNEQFF
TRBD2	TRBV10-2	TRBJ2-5	CASSESGGGLETQYF
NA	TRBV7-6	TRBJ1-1	CASSPRARGRKTEAFF
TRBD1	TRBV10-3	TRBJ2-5	CATIRDRGVQETQYF
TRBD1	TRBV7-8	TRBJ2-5	CASSRDRGDETQYF
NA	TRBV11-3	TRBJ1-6	CDSPLDRYNSPLHF
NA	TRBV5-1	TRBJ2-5	CASSIGGETQYF
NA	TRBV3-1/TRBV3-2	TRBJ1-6	CASSQGDPSPLHF
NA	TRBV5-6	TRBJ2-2	CASSSGTFTGELFF
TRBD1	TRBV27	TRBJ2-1	CASSLSGQGNYNEQFF
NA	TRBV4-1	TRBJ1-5	CASSQEAGAYSNQPQHF
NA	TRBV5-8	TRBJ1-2	CASSLARANYGYTF
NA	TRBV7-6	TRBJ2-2	CASSFQVSGELFF
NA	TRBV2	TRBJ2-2	CASSDSGGESTGELFF
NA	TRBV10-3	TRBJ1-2	CAISVSDNYGYTF
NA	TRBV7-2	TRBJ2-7	CASSLERGTYEQYF
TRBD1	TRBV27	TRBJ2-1	CASSKRTGSSYNEQFF
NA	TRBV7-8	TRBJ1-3	CASSSRERGTGNTIYF
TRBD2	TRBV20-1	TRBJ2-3	CSALRGDTQYF
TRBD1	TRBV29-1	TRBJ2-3	CSAYWTGGTDTQYF
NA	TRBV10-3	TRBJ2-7	CAISESSGYYEQYF
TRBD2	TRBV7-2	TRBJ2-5	CASSSGGGGLGETQYF
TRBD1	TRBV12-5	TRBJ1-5	CASGLLGRGMVINNQPQHF
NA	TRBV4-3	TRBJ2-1	CASSQAWSSYNEQFF
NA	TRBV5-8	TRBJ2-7	CASSLKGWIYEQYF
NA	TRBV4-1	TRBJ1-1	CASSHDGTWQGNTEAFF
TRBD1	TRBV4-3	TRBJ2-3	CASSGRTGATDTQYF
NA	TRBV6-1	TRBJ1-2	CASSEALGLNYGYTF
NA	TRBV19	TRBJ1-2	CASSPGQNYGYTF
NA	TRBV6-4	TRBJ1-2	CASSEGAGVTYGYTF
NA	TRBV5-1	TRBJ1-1	CASSSTLNTEAFF
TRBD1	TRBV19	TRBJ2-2	CASSIWTGSDTGELFF
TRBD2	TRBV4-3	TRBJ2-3	CASSQDPSGPERGTDTQYF
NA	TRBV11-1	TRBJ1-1	CASSLGGENTEAFF
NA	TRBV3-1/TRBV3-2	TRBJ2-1	CASETTGDNEQFF
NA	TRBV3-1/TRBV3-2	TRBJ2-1	CASRKENYNEQFF
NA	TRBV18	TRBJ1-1	CASSPKGQNTEAFF
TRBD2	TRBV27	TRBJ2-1	CASRIAGGLNEQFF
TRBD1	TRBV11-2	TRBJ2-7	CASTQPGQGLQQYF
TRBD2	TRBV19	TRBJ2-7	CASRRLAGSYEQYF
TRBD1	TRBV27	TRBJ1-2	CASSPRTGGVVSGYTF
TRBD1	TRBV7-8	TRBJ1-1	CASSPTGTGAGGEAFF
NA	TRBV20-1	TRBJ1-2	CSAQEGNTF
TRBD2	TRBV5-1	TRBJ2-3	CASSLAAGGAADTQYF
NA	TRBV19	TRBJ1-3	CASSRQRGGNTIYF
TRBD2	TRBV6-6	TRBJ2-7	CASSRSVMRGAHYEQYF